The sequence of this T cell receptor beta chain was determined in a study of blood T cell repertoires in COVID-19. Whole-study context: Samples taken during acute and convalescent COVID-19 were collected in the United States, Italy and Spain.

The CDR3 sequence is 12 residues long. The protocol was immunoSEQ multiplex PCR, while the TCRdb copy is restricted to in-frame clones and leaves out a portion. The top ten hold approximately 5.1% of the sample, which has around 210,000 clones, almost 85% seen once. Seattle enrolled patients during active infection and tracked them longitudinally. This TCR came from a man aged 45-60 years with COVID-19, enrolled during active disease. The chain couples TRBV21-1 to TRBJ1-1; the table's TRBD1 call for D was not verified on the DNA. TRBV21-1 has pseudogene status. Source material: peripheral blood. The CDR3 DNA sequence: TGTGCCAGCAGCAAGTGGCCGACTGAAGCTTTCTTT. It encodes CASSKWPTEAFF.